Listed below are T cell receptor beta chains from one sample, sequenced in a study of beta chain features in type 1 diabetes. Sequencing was performed with immunoSEQ multiplex PCR; in TCRdb, only in-frame clones are kept and a portion is missing. Of around 430,000 clones in the sample, about 30% were seen once. Sequenced sample: naive CD4+ T cells from blood. The receptors shown here come from a man between 18 and 29 years old in good health. Both conserved end residues are part of each CDR3. Each record gives: J gene, V gene, clone size, D gene, CDR3 protein, CDR3 DNA. The D gene is left open where the match is weak. Some rows have no size entry. The others give once, few or many, or a class for an expanded clone.

>TRBJ2-3|TRBV29-1|few|.
CSVAPGHDTQYF
TGCAGCGTTGCTCCAGGACATGATACGCAGTATTTT
>TRBJ2-1|TRBV5-1|.|TRBD2
CASSLVGREVGYNEQFF
TGCGCCAGCAGCTTGGTTGGGCGGGAGGTCGGCTACAATGAGCAGTTCTTC
>TRBJ2-1|TRBV7-2|.|.
CASSLEGVYNEQFF
TGTGCCAGCAGCTTAGAAGGGGTCTACAATGAGCAGTTCTTC
>TRBJ2-1|TRBV11-2|few|TRBD2
CASSFGTSGLGEQFF
TGTGCCAGCAGCTTTGGGACTAGCGGTCTGGGTGAGCAGTTCTTC
>TRBJ2-2|TRBV18|.|.
CASSPVLSNTGELFF
TGTGCCAGCTCACCAGTACTATCGAACACCGGGGAGCTGTTTTTT
>TRBJ2-6|TRBV10-3|few|.
CAISDGFRSSGANVLTF
TGTGCCATCAGTGACGGGTTCCGGAGCTCTGGGGCCAACGTCCTGACTTTC
>TRBJ2-2|TRBV30|few|.
CAWSEQGGELFF
TGTGCCTGGAGTGAACAGGGAGGGGAGCTGTTTTTT
>TRBJ2-3|TRBV9|few|.
CASSVAPTDTQYF
TGTGCCAGCAGCGTGGCTCCCACAGATACGCAGTATTTT
>TRBJ2-7|TRBV25-1|.|.
CASSESGVPYEQYF
TGTGCCAGCAGTGAATCCGGGGTCCCCTACGAGCAGTACTTC
>TRBJ1-3|TRBV15|.|.
CATRAQGENTIYF
TGTGCCACCAGGGCACAGGGAGAAAACACCATATATTTT
>TRBJ2-7|TRBV7-9|.|TRBD2
CASSLSGSRYEQYF
TGTGCCAGCAGCCTTAGCGGGAGCCGGTACGAGCAGTACTTC
>TRBJ1-2|TRBV14|.|.
CASSQGVGYGYTF
TGTGCCAGCAGCCAAGGTGTAGGGTATGGCTACACCTTC
>TRBJ2-7|TRBV18|.|TRBD1
CASSPPTGAYEQYF
TGTGCCAGCTCACCACCGACAGGGGCCTACGAGCAGTACTTC
>TRBJ2-4|TRBV5-6|few|TRBD2
CASGLGAGVNKNIQYF
TGTGCCAGCGGCTTAGGAGCGGGAGTGAACAAAAACATTCAGTACTTC
>TRBJ1-2|TRBV10-3|.|.
CAISEWTYGYTF
TGTGCCATCAGTGAGTGGACCTATGGCTACACCTTC
>TRBJ2-5|TRBV12-5|few|.
CASGSPFERAETQYF
TGTGCTAGTGGTTCCCCGTTCGAGAGGGCAGAGACCCAGTACTTC
>TRBJ2-1|TRBV5-1|once|.
CASSLEELSSYNEQFF
TGCGCCAGCAGCTTGGAGGAGCTGAGCTCCTACAATGAGCAGTTCTTC
>TRBJ2-3|TRBV30|many|TRBD2
CAWNRGLAGATQYF
TGTGCCTGGAATAGGGGACTAGCGGGAGCTACGCAGTATTTT
>TRBJ2-7|TRBV30|few|TRBD2
CAGTTSGRIYEQYF
TGTGCCGGGACGACTAGCGGGAGGATCTACGAGCAGTACTTC
>TRBJ2-3|TRBV20-1|few|.
CSASPDTQYF
TGCAGTGCTAGCCCAGATACGCAGTATTTT
>TRBJ2-2|TRBV9|.|.
CASSVVGRETGELFF
TGTGCCAGCAGCGTAGTCGGGAGAGAGACCGGGGAGCTGTTTTTT
>TRBJ2-1|TRBV11-3|.|.
CASSLEGSYNEQFF
TGTGCCAGCAGCTTAGAGGGGTCATACAATGAGCAGTTCTTC
>TRBJ2-7|TRBV7-2|few|.
CASSLEAGRVYEQYF
TGTGCCAGCAGCTTAGAAGCAGGCAGGGTCTACGAGCAGTACTTC
>TRBJ2-7|TRBV30|few|.
CAWSVGQAATQYF
TGTGCCTGGAGTGTAGGGCAGGCCGCGACGCAGTACTTC
>TRBJ2-7|TRBV29-1|few|.
CSVEGPSDSWGEQYF
TGCAGCGTTGAAGGCCCGTCGGATTCGTGGGGCGAGCAGTACTTC
>TRBJ1-2|TRBV29-1|few|TRBD1
CSVAGQEYYGYTF
TGCAGCGTCGCGGGACAGGAGTACTATGGCTACACCTTC
>TRBJ2-5|TRBV7-7|.|TRBD1
CASSQDRGRETQYF
TGTGCCAGCAGCCAAGACAGGGGGCGCGAGACCCAGTACTTC
>TRBJ2-1|TRBV29-1|few|.
CSTSGPSSNEQFF
TGCAGCACATCCGGGCCCTCGTCCAATGAGCAGTTCTTC
>TRBJ2-1|TRBV6-7|.|TRBD1
CASKGQGLYNEQFF
TGTGCCAGCAAAGGACAGGGTCTATACAATGAGCAGTTCTTC
>TRBJ2-5|TRBV7-9|few|.
CASSPNIQGETQYF
TGTGCCAGCAGCCCAAATATTCAGGGAGAGACCCAGTACTTC
>TRBJ2-1|TRBV14|few|.
CASRSGPTLGNEQFF
TGTGCCAGCAGAAGCGGGCCTACCCTTGGTAATGAGCAGTTCTTC
>TRBJ2-1|TRBV12-5|.|TRBD2
CASGLVLAGRGHEQFF
TGTGCTAGTGGTTTGGTGCTAGCGGGACGGGGCCATGAGCAGTTCTTC
>TRBJ2-1|TRBV6-5|.|.
CASSLRDYNEQFF
TGTGCCAGCAGTTTAAGGGACTACAATGAGCAGTTCTTC
>TRBJ1-2|TRBV7-9|.|.
CASSPGGFGYTF
TGTGCCAGCAGCCCAGGCGGGTTTGGCTACACCTTC
>TRBJ2-5|TRBV20-1|.|.
CSARGWETQYF
TGCAGTGCGAGGGGGTGGGAGACCCAGTACTTC
>TRBJ2-1|TRBV6-1|once|.
CASSVGEQFF
TGTGCCAGCAGTGTCGGTGAGCAGTTCTTC
>TRBJ1-1|TRBV7-9|.|.
CASSQADKAFF
TGTGCCAGCAGCCAGGCGGACAAGGCTTTCTTT
>TRBJ2-5|TRBV7-2|.|TRBD2
CASSFAGVWETQYF
TGTGCCAGCAGCTTTGCGGGGGTATGGGAGACCCAGTACTTC
>TRBJ2-1|TRBV6-5|.|.
CASRRTTYNEQFF
TGTGCCAGCAGACGGACTACCTACAATGAGCAGTTCTTC
>TRBJ2-3|TRBV20-1|few|.
CSASRTDTQYF
TGCAGTGCTAGTCGAACAGATACGCAGTATTTT
>TRBJ2-6|TRBV13|few|.
CASSPYGLGANVLTF
TGTGCCAGCAGCCCGTACGGGTTGGGGGCCAACGTCCTGACTTTC
>TRBJ2-7|TRBV7-2|.|.
CASSFGSEQYF
TGTGCCAGCAGCTTTGGTTCCGAGCAGTACTTC
>TRBJ2-5|TRBV2|few|.
CASTYSQETQYF
TGTGCCAGCACGTACAGTCAAGAGACCCAGTACTTC
>TRBJ2-7|TRBV4-1|few|.
CASSQLGEDEQYF
TGCGCCAGCAGCCAACTGGGAGAGGACGAGCAGTACTTC
>TRBJ2-3|TRBV6-5|few|.
CASSYSRGEGADTQYF
TGTGCCAGCAGTTACTCGAGAGGGGAAGGCGCAGATACGCAGTATTTT
>TRBJ2-3|TRBV7-9|.|.
CASSLRAGTDTQYF
TGTGCCAGCAGCCTAAGGGCGGGCACAGATACGCAGTATTTT
>TRBJ2-1|TRBV7-9|few|.
CASSLSTYNEQFF
TGTGCCAGCAGCTTAAGCACCTACAATGAGCAGTTCTTC
>TRBJ2-5|TRBV7-2|.|.
CASNNGVPLQETQYF
TGTGCCAGCAATAATGGGGTCCCTCTCCAAGAGACCCAGTACTTC
>TRBJ1-1|TRBV30|.|.
CAWSVFYTEAFF
TGTGCCTGGAGTGTGTTCTACACTGAAGCTTTCTTT
>TRBJ1-4|TRBV4-1|.|TRBD1
CASSLGQVNEKLFF
TGCGCCAGCAGTTTGGGACAGGTTAATGAAAAACTGTTTTTT
>TRBJ2-3|TRBV7-8|few|.
CACRGLFPLDTQYF
TGTGCCTGTAGGGGACTCTTCCCTCTGGATACGCAGTATTTT
>TRBJ1-1|TRBV4-1|few|.
CASSQTGLNTEAFF
TGCGCCAGCAGCCAGACAGGACTGAACACTGAAGCTTTCTTT
>TRBJ2-1|TRBV6-5|.|.
CASSRSDNNEQFF
TGTGCCAGCAGTCGTTCAGATAACAATGAGCAGTTCTTC